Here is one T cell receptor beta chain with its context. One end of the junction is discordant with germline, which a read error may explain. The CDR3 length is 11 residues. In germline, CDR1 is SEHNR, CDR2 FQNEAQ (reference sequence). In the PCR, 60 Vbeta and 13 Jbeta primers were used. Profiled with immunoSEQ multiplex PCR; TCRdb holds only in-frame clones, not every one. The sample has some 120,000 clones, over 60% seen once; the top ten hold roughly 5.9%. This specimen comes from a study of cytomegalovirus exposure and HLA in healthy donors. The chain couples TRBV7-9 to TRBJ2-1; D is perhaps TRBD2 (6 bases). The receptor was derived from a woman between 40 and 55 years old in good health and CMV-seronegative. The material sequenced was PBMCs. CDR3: CSSSPGVEQFF. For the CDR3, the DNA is TGTTCCAGCAGCCCGGGGGTTGAGCAGTTCTTC. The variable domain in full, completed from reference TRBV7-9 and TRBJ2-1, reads DTGVSQNPRHKITKRGQNVTFRCDPISEHNRLYWYRQTLGQGPEFLTYFQNEAQLEKSRLLSDRFSAERPKGSFSTLEIQRTEQGDSAMYLCSSSPGVEQFFGPGTRLTVL.